This TCR beta chain was identified during a study of post-analysis software for immune sequencing data. Study in general: Recorded subtypes: relapsing-remitting, secondary progressive, progressive-relapsing; some patients unannotated. Broader study findings: Several TRBV segments were more frequent in patients than controls; TRBV5-6, TRBV5-1 and TRBV20-1 belonged to this group. F measure grouped same-batch samples tightly together. Versus controls, multiple sclerosis patients showed significantly lower diversity (normalized Chao1).

V was clipped by 2 bases and J by 4 bases, with 16 bases between them. Germline CDR1 and CDR2: LNHNV and YYDKDF (reference sequence). The CDR3 has 16 amino acids. Sequencing libraries made from TCR beta cDNA carried unique molecular identifiers. MiXCR, applied by TCRdb to the PCR reads, yields one record per CDR3 protein. The repertoire holds 350,000 to 500,000 distinct CDR3 sequences, with 35% to 45% as singletons. In regard to this clonotype: Its antigen is still unknown.

V is TRBV15 and J is TRBJ2-3; tentatively, D is TRBD1 (5 bases). This TCR derives from a girl between 2 and 10 years old with multiple sclerosis. Sequencing was done on a sample of blood. The CDR3 DNA reads TGTGCCACCAGCAGATATTTGACAGAGCCCGCAGATACGCAGTATTTT. It encodes CATSRYLTEPADTQYF.